This TCR beta chain was retrieved from a study of CD8 T cells in ankylosing spondylitis. Study findings and constraints: A CD8+ phenotype characterized the disease-linked clones, which were relatively rare in peripheral blood.

CDR1 and CDR2 from the germline V gene are LNHNV and YYDKDF (reference sequence). This CDR3 has 15 residues. TCRdb fed the 5' RACE reads into MiXCR, producing one record per CDR3 protein. Among around 120,000 distinct CDR3 sequences listed, roughly 13% were seen once. For this clonotype: What it recognizes is unknown. Compared with germline, one end of the junction differs, possibly owing to a read error.

The sequence came from a female donor with ankylosing spondylitis or in good health (not recorded which). The chain employs TRBV15 and TRBJ2-3, with D maybe TRBD2 (5 bases). Sequencing was done on a sample of blood, either unsorted or a sorted T cell fraction (not recorded which). As DNA, the CDR3 is TGTGCCGCCAGCAATGAGGGCAGGAGCACAGATACGCAGTATTTT. Encoded protein: CAASNEGRSTDTQYF.